This T cell receptor beta chain was sequenced in a study of T cell responses to AZD1222 COVID-19 vaccine. Assay used: immunoSEQ multiplex PCR; TCRdb lists only in-frame clones, some missing. The data hold tens of thousands of clones, with around 91% observed a single time. A single count supports this clone. Its antigen remains unidentified. General study points: Every sample of the repertoires postdated the peak T cell response. The donors showed a predominance of white British ancestry and of females, with possible underestimation of clonal diversity. Only six people who got AZD1222 tested seropositive at baseline. Along spike, vaccine-associated CD4 TCRs were found throughout, with dominance at 160-218 and 743-854.

The TCR comes from an adult in good health. Specimen: peripheral blood, collected on day 0 of MenACWY control vaccination.

The CDR3 DNA reads TGTGCCAGCAGTTTAAGGGGAACCCACGAAAAAGCTTTCTTT. Protein: CASSLRGTHEKAFF. J is TRBJ1-1 and V is TRBV6-5, with D perhaps matching TRBD1 (5 bases). V lost 4 bases to trimming and J lost 9 bases, with 18 bases between them. Germline assignment: CDR1 MNHEY and CDR2 SVGAGI. The CDR3 sequence is 14 residues long.